The 17 T cell receptor beta chains reported below all come from one sample, sequenced in a study of technical replicates of blood from several donors. Generated by immunoSEQ multiplex PCR, the TCRdb table keeps only in-frame clones and is missing some. The repertoire consists of tens of thousands of clones, with 95% occurring once and the leading ten covering approximately 0.25%. Sequenced: T cells isolated from PBMCs. Receptors originate from a human donor in good health.

The chain employs TRBV2 and TRBJ1-4; D not resolved. CDR3 length: 16 amino acids. Trimming cost V 2 bases and J 0 bases, with 10 bases left between them. CDR1 and CDR2 (germline): SNHLY, FYNNEI. Here the CDR3 DNA reads TGTGCCAGCAGTGAAACAGTAATTGCAACTAATGAAAAACTGTTTTTT. This encodes CASSETVIATNEKLFF.

The V and J genes are TRBV27 and TRBJ2-1; 7 positions agree with TRBD2. Germline V CDR1 and CDR2: MNHEY, SMNVEV (reference sequence). V gave up 0 bases and J gave up 8 bases; unmatched junction bases: 4. The CDR3 is 14 amino acids. CDR3 sequence reads: CASSLSEAGDEQFF. CDR3 DNA sequence: TGTGCCAGCAGTTTATCTGAGGCGGGGGATGAGCAGTTCTTC.

The gene calls are TRBV10-2 and TRBJ1-2, with D uncertain. The ends were cut back, 8 bases at V and 4 bases at J, with 17 bases in the middle. Per germline, CDR1 WSHSY and CDR2 SAAADI. The CDR3 totals 14 residues. CDR3 DNA: TGCGCCAGCTCCCCGGGAGAGGAAGGCTATGGCTACACCTTC. It specifies CASSPGEEGYGYTF.

V is TRBV5-1 and J is TRBJ2-1; 8 nucleotides agree with TRBD1. Losses at the gene ends were 4 bases for V and 4 bases for J; bases not matched to a gene: 7. The CDR3 length is 15 residues. In germline, CDR1 is SGHRS, CDR2 YFSETQ. The CDR3 region is CASSEQGARYNEQFF. The CDR3 bases are TGCGCCAGCAGCGAGCAGGGGGCGAGGTACAATGAGCAGTTCTTC.

The rearrangement joins TRBV25-1 to TRBJ1-2; TRBD1 aligns across 9 bases. The CDR3 length is 16 residues. Germline trimming cut 5 bases from V and 4 bases from J; bases unmatched to any gene: 11. Germline values: CDR1 MGHDK, CDR2 SYGVNS. CDR3 in DNA: TGTGCCAGCAGTTCATATACAGGGGGCGAAGTCTATGGCTACACCTTC. Its protein product is CASSSYTGGEVYGYTF.

V and J are TRBV10-1 and TRBJ2-1, with 9 bases matching TRBD2. V lost 5 bases, J lost 0 bases, and 5 bases stayed unmatched. In germline, CDR1 is WNHNN, CDR2 SYGVQD (reference sequence). This CDR3 is 16 amino acids long. The CDR3 DNA sequence: TGCGCCAGCAGTTCCCTAGCGGGGACCTCCTACAATGAGCAGTTCTTC. Protein: CASSSLAGTSYNEQFF.

The V gene is TRBV12-5, the J gene TRBJ2-1; 8 positions agree with TRBD2. Germline V lookup: CDR1 LGHNT, CDR2 FRNRAP. V shed 5 bases and J 10 bases; nucleotides not matched to a gene: 4. This CDR3 comprises 12 residues. The CDR3 region has the DNA TGTGCTAGTGGTGCGAGACTAGCGGAGCAGTTCTTC. This gives the protein CASGARLAEQFF. Variable domain in full (rest from reference TRBV12-5 and TRBJ2-1): DARVTQTPRHKVTEMGQEVTMRCQPILGHNTVFWYRQTMMQGLELLAYFRNRAPLDDSGMPKDRFSAEMPDATLATLKIQPSEPRDSAVYFCASGARLAEQFFGPGTRLTVL.

The chain carries TRBV28 and TRBJ2-7; perhaps TRBD2 as D (5 bases). Germline V CDR1 and CDR2: MDHEN, SYDVKM. V lost 11 bases and J 0 bases, leaving 17 bases between the germline ends. The CDR3 spans 14 residues. This chain's CDR3 is CALGLGENSYEQYF. CDR3 bases: TGTGCCCTAGGGCTCGGGGAGAACTCCTACGAGCAGTACTTC. The variable domain in full, completed from reference TRBV28 and TRBJ2-7, reads DVKVTQSSRYLVKRTGEKVFLECVQDMDHENMFWYRQDPGLGLRLIYFSYDVKMKEKGDIPEGYSVSREKKERFSLILESASTNQTSMYLCALGLGENSYEQYFGPGTRLTVT.

CDR3 DNA: TGTGCCAGCAGTTTAACAGGGACAGGGGAACAGCCCCAGCATTTT. Encoded protein: CASSLTGTGEQPQHF. The chain is built from TRBV27 and TRBJ1-5, with 10 positions matching TRBD1. The V and J ends lost 2 bases and 7 bases, in that order; junction bases with no gene match: 5. Per germline, CDR1 MNHEY and CDR2 SMNVEV (reference sequence). CDR3 size: 15 residues.

The genes are TRBV11-3 and TRBJ1-3; D call uncertain. The CDR3 contains 14 residues. V was trimmed by 4 bases and J by 0 bases, leaving 7 bases between them. CDR1 is SGHNT, CDR2 YENEEA, per germline. CDR3 sequence: CASSSQYSGNTIYF. The CDR3, as DNA: TGTGCCAGCAGCTCTCAGTACTCTGGAAACACCATATATTTT.

The gene calls are TRBV9 and TRBJ2-3; D possibly corresponds to TRBD2 (6 bases). CDR3 length: 16 amino acids. CDR1 and CDR2 (germline): SGDLS, YYNGEE. The germline V and J ends were trimmed by 3 bases and 0 bases, with 14 bases remaining between them. The CDR3 nucleotides are TGTGCCAGCAGCGCCCGAGCGGGCCTTAGCACAGATACGCAGTATTTT. Amino acids: CASSARAGLSTDTQYF.

The genes are TRBV5-4 and TRBJ2-3, with 8 bases that match TRBD2. Germline V gives CDR1 SGHNT, CDR2 YYREEE (reference sequence). V shed 5 bases, J shed 6 bases, and the junction held 5 bases outside the gene matches. The CDR3 spans 13 residues. The CDR3 reads CASRDGGADTQYF. CDR3 nucleotides: TGTGCCAGCAGGGACGGGGGGGCGGATACGCAGTATTTT.

V is TRBV6-5 and J is TRBJ2-7, with 9 bases identical to TRBD2. V gave up 0 bases and J gave up 4 bases; unmatched junction bases: 7. Germline-derived CDR1 and CDR2 are MNHEY and SVGAGI. The CDR3 runs 16 residues. The CDR3 nucleotides read TGTGCCAGCAGTTACTCGAGGCCTAGCGGGATGTACGAGCAGTACTTC. It is translated as CASSYSRPSGMYEQYF.

This chain joins TRBV14 and TRBJ1-2; TRBD1 might be the D (5 bases). CDR3 length equals 14 residues. In germline, CDR1 is SGHDN, CDR2 FVKESK. Trimming shortened V by 0 bases and J by 6 bases, and 11 bases separated the two germline ends. CDR3 in DNA: TGTGCCAGCAGCCAAGAGTGGGGGGACCATGGCTACACCTTC. It encodes CASSQEWGDHGYTF.

V usage is TRBV5-1 and J usage is TRBJ1-2, with 7 bases matching TRBD1. V shed 4 bases, J shed 0 bases, and the junction held 6 bases outside the gene matches. Germline V gene data show CDR1 as SGHRS and CDR2 as YFSETQ. This CDR3 has 15 amino acids. The CDR3 sequence is CASSRGTATNYGYTF. CDR3 DNA sequence: TGCGCCAGCAGCCGGGGGACAGCAACTAACTATGGCTACACCTTC.

The chain uses TRBV4-1 and TRBJ2-7; TRBD2 might be the D (7 bases). This CDR3 contains 22 residues. Germline assignment: CDR1 MGHRA and CDR2 YSYEKL. V shed 2 bases and J shed 1 base, with 33 bases lying between them. The CDR3 loop reads CASSQLISGGAGDTLLSYEQYF. For the CDR3, the DNA is TGCGCCAGCAGCCAACTTATTAGTGGGGGGGCGGGGGACACACTCCTTTCCTACGAGCAGTACTTC.

This chain joins TRBV28 and TRBJ1-1, with D unclear. With 4 bases removed from V and 4 bases from J, the gap between germline ends came to 13 bases. This CDR3 is 14 amino acids long. Germline-derived CDR1 and CDR2 are MDHEN and SYDVKM. The CDR3 DNA follows: TGTGCCAGCAGTTCCAGGCCCGGTGGCACTGAAGCTTTCTTT. Protein product: CASSSRPGGTEAFF.